This entry is about one TCR beta chain. Expressed TCRB transcripts were sequenced, since all the RNA that had been isolated was reverse transcribed. Some clones are missing from TCRdb's copy, which holds only in-frame ones; the method was immunoSEQ multiplex PCR. Of a few hundred thousand clones in the sample, 27% were seen once. Trimming took off 5 bases at V and 2 bases at J, with 13 bases between the two ends. This CDR3 is built from 14 residues. The V gene's germline CDR1 is GTSNPN and CDR2 SVGIG (reference sequence). The data were obtained in a study of beta chain features in type 1 diabetes. V usage is TRBV30 and J usage is TRBJ1-5, with D unclear. The sample comprised central memory CD4+ T cells from blood. The TCR comes from a man aged 30 to 39 in good health. CDR3 sequence: CAWAAGTRNQPQHF. The CDR3 DNA is TGTGCCTGGGCGGCCGGAACGCGCAATCAGCCCCAGCATTTT.